The 16 T cell receptor beta chains listed next were all sequenced from one sample in a study of cytomegalovirus exposure and HLA in healthy donors (dated by TCRdb to 2016 to 2017). The library relied on the immunoSEQ multiplex PCR assay. For the multiplex PCR, a mixture combining 60 forward primers for TCR Vbeta segments and 13 reverse primers for TCR Jbeta segments was used. TCRdb limited this immuneACCESS table to in-frame rearrangements with V and J called. A share of clones is missing; checked studies link under half to unresolved V genes, and the rest is unexplained. This sample comprises 100,000 to 150,000 clones, over 60% of them detected only once. The ten largest make up 1% of the sample. The sample consisted of PBMCs. These receptors were collected from a human donor in good health.

The chain combines TRBV5-6 with TRBJ2-1, with 11 bases matching TRBD2. Germline CDR1 and CDR2: SGHDT and YYEEEE. The CDR3 length is 16 residues. Losses at the gene ends were 3 bases for V and 8 bases for J; bases not matched to a gene: 10. CDR3 sequence: CASSSSTSGAVYEQFF. In DNA form, the CDR3 reads TGTGCCAGCAGCTCCTCGACTAGCGGGGCTGTTTATGAGCAGTTCTTC.

The chain links TRBV13 to TRBJ2-3; 13 nucleotides agree with TRBD2. The germline CDR1 and CDR2 sequences are PRHDT and FYEKMQ (reference sequence). V lost 5 bases, J lost 5 bases, and 7 bases stayed unmatched. There are 16 residues in the CDR3. The CDR3 is CASSLGTSGDEDTQYF. CDR3 DNA: TGTGCCAGCAGCCTCGGGACTAGCGGGGACGAAGATACGCAGTATTTT.

The chain links TRBV15 to TRBJ2-7, with 7 nucleotides matching TRBD1. Germline CDR1 and CDR2: LNHNV and YYDKDF (reference sequence). V was clipped by 0 bases and J by 5 bases; unmatched bases: 7. The CDR3 contains 15 residues. DNA for the CDR3: TGTGCCACCAGCAGAGATTCCAGGGGGTTCAACGAGCAGTACTTC. Protein sequence: CATSRDSRGFNEQYF. Filled out from reference TRBV15 and TRBJ2-7, the complete variable domain reads DAMVIQNPRYQVTQFGKPVTLSCSQTLNHNVMYWYQQKSSQAPKLLFHYYDKDFNNEADTPDNFQSRRPNTSFCFLDIRSPGLGDTAMYLCATSRDSRGFNEQYFGPGTRLTVT.

The chain joins TRBV27 to TRBJ1-2; D unclear. CDR1 is MNHEY, CDR2 SMNVEV, per germline (reference sequence). Between the trimmed V and J ends, which lost 3 bases and 8 bases, there was a span of 16 bases. CDR3 length: 14 amino acids. CDR3 DNA sequence: TGTGCCAGCAGTTTGGTAGACGGACTGGGCGGCTACACCTTC. It yields the protein CASSLVDGLGGYTF.

The CDR3 nucleotides are TGTGCCAGCAGCCAAGCGTCGGAGGTTTCCTACGAGCAGTACTTC. Its translation: CASSQASEVSYEQYF. V usage is TRBV7-6 and J usage is TRBJ2-7, with D perhaps matching TRBD2 (5 bases). Germline CDR1 reads SGHVS; CDR2 reads FNYEAQ. Trimming removed 5 bases from V and 1 base from J, with 15 bases in between. This CDR3 spans 15 amino acids.

The chain joins TRBV7-9 to TRBJ2-5, with TRBD2 matching 7 bases. Germline V gives CDR1 SEHNR, CDR2 FQNEAQ (reference sequence). The CDR3 runs 16 residues. Trimming took 7 bases from V and 1 from J; bases not matched to a gene: 12. CDR3 sequence (DNA): TGTGCCAGCACCCTCCCGGGGGGTGGCGTCCAAGAGACCCAGTACTTC. This gives the protein CASTLPGGGVQETQYF.

The chain uses TRBV5-1 and TRBJ2-5, with TRBD2 identical over 10 bases. The CDR3 spans 14 residues. The germline CDR1 and CDR2 sequences are SGHRS and YFSETQ. Germline trimming cut 2 bases from V and 2 bases from J; bases unmatched to any gene: 0. The CDR3 sequence is CASSLLAGQETQYF. Written as DNA, the CDR3 is TGCGCCAGCAGCTTACTAGCGGGGCAAGAGACCCAGTACTTC.

The chain combines TRBV7-9 with TRBJ1-1; 7 positions match TRBD1. The CDR3 totals 14 residues. From germline, CDR1 is SEHNR and CDR2 FQNEAQ (reference sequence). V trimming: 5 bases; J trimming: 6 bases; junction bases outside the gene matches: 9. The CDR3 coding sequence is TGTGCCAGCAGCCCGACAGGGCTATGGTCTGAAGCTTTCTTT. It specifies CASSPTGLWSEAFF.

The chain links TRBV29-1 to TRBJ2-2; TRBD2 agrees at 15 bases. The CDR3 is 17 amino acids. The V segment lost 6 bases and the J segment 5 bases; nucleotides outside the gene matches: 10. Germline V gene lookup returns CDR1 SQVTM and CDR2 ANQGSEA. Here the CDR3 reads CSVPGLAGGKGTGELFF. The CDR3 DNA reads as TGCAGCGTCCCGGGACTAGCGGGGGGTAAAGGTACCGGGGAGCTGTTTTTT.

The gene calls are TRBV6-5 and TRBJ1-3, with unresolved D. CDR3 length: 16 amino acids. The V gene lost 0 bases and the J gene lost 1 base, with 10 bases spanning the gap. CDR1 is MNHEY, CDR2 SVGAGI, per germline. The CDR3 is CASSYSIRVSGNTIYF. CDR3 in DNA: TGTGCCAGCAGTTACTCGATCCGGGTTTCTGGAAACACCATATATTTT.

This clone has just a few counts. The chain couples TRBV6-5 to TRBJ1-2, with D perhaps TRBD1 (5 bases). Germline V lookup: CDR1 MNHEY, CDR2 SVGAGI. The CDR3 consists of 14 residues. The germline V and J ends were trimmed by 0 bases and 7 bases, with 12 bases remaining between them. CDR3 loop: CASSYSQGVGGYTF. CDR3 bases: TGTGCCAGCAGTTACTCTCAAGGGGTTGGTGGCTACACCTTC.

The genes are TRBV18 and TRBJ2-4; the D gene is possibly TRBD1 (5 bases). V lost 3 bases and J 1 base, leaving 10 bases between the germline ends. The CDR3 consists of 15 residues. Germline values: CDR1 KGHSH, CDR2 LQKENI. The CDR3 sequence is CASSPDGAAKNIQYF. Written as DNA, the CDR3 is TGTGCCAGCTCACCGGATGGGGCCGCCAAAAACATTCAGTACTTC.

The chain is built from TRBV19 and TRBJ1-2; TRBD1 is a possible D gene (5 bases). The CDR3 runs 12 residues. Germline CDR1 reads LNHDA; CDR2 reads SQIVND (reference sequence). The V end lost 5 bases, the J end lost 7 bases, and 11 bases lay between the germline ends. This CDR3 is CASSRGGSGYTF. CDR3 coding DNA: TGTGCCAGTAGTCGCGGGGGAAGTGGCTACACCTTC.

This chain uses TRBV28 with TRBJ1-5; 7 bases fit TRBD1. Germline-derived CDR1 and CDR2 are MDHEN and SYDVKM. Losses at the gene ends were 8 bases for V and 5 bases for J; bases not matched to a gene: 12. This CDR3 is 15 amino acids long. CDR3 bases: TGTGCCAGCCTCGAGACAGGGACGAGAGATCAGCCCCAGCATTTT. This encodes CASLETGTRDQPQHF.

V is TRBV2 and J is TRBJ2-7; 11 bases align to TRBD2. CDR1 SNHLY and CDR2 FYNNEI come from the germline V gene. V gave up 5 bases and J gave up 11 bases; unmatched junction bases: 8. The CDR3 totals 13 residues. CDR3 residues: CASSKFSGGGEYF. For the CDR3, the DNA is TGTGCCAGCAGTAAATTTAGCGGGGGGGGTGAGTACTTC.

The chain couples TRBV6-5 to TRBJ2-7; possibly TRBD2 for D (6 bases). Looked up from germline, CDR1 is MNHEY and CDR2 is SVGAGI. The length of the CDR3 is 15 residues. V shed 6 bases and J shed 6 bases, with 21 bases lying between them. CDR3 protein: CASSSSGTGQGEQYF. For the CDR3, the DNA is TGTGCCAGCAGCTCCTCGGGGACTGGGCAGGGCGAGCAGTACTTC.